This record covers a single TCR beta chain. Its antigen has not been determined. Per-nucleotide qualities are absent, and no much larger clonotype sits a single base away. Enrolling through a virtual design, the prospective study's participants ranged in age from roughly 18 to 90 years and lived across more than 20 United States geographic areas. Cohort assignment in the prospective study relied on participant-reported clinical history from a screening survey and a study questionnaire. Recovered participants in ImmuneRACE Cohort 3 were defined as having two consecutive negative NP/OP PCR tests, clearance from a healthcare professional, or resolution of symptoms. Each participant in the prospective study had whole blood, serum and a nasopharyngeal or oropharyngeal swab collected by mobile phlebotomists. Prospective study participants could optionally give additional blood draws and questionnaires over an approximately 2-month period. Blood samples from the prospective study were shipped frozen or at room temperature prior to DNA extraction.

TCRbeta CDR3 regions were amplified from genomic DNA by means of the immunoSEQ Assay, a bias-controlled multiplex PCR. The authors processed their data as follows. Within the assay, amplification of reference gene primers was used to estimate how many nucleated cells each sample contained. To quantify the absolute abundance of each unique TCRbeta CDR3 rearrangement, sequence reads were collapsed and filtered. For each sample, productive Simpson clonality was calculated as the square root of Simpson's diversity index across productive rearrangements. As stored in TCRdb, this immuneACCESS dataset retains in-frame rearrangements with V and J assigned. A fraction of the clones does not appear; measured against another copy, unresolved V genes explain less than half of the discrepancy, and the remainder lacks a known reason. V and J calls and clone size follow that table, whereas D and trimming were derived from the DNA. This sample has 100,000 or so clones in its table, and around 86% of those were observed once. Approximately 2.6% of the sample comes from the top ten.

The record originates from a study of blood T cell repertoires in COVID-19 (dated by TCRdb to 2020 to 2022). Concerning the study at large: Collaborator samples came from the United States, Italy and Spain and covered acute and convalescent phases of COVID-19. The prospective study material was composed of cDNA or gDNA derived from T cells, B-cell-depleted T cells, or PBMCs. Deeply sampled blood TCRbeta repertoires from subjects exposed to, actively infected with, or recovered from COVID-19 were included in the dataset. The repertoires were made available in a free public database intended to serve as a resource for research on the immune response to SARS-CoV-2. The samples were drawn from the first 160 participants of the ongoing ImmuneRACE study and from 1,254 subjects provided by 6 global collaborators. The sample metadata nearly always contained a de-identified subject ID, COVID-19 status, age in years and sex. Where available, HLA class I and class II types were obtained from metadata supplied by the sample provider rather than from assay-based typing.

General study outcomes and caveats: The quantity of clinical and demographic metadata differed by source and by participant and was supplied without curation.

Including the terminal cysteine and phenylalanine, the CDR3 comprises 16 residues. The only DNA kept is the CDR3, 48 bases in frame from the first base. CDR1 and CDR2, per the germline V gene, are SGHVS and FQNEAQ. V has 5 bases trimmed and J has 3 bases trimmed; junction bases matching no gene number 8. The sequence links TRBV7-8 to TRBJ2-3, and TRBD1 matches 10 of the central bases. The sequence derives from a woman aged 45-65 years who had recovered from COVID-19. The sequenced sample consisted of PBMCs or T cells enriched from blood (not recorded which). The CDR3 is CASSRRGTGDTDTQYF. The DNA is TGTGCCAGCAGCCGGCGTGGGACAGGGGATACAGATACGCAGTATTTT. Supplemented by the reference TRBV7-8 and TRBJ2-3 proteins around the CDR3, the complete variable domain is GAGVSQSPRYKVAKRGQDVALRCDPISGHVSLFWYQQALGQGPEFLTYFQNEAQLDKSGLPSDRFFAERPEGSVSTLKIQRTQQEDSAVYLCASSRRGTGDTDTQYFGPGTRLTVL.